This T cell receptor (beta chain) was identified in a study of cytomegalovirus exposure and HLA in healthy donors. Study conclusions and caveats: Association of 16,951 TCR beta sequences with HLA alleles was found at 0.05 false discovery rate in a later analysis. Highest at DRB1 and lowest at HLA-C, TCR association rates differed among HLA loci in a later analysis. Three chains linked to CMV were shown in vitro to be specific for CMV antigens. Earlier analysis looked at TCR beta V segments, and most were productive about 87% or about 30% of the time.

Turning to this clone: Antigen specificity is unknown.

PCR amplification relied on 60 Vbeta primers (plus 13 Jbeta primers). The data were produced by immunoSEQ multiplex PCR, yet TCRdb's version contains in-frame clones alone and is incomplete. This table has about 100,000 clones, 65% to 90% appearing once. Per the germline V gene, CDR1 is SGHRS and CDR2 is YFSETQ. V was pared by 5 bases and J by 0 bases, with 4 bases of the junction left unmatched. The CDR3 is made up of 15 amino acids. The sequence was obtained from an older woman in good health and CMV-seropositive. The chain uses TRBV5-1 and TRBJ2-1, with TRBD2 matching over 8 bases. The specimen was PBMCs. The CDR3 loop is CASRRGTSSYNEQFF. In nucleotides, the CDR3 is TGCGCCAGCAGAAGGGGGACTAGCTCCTACAATGAGCAGTTCTTC. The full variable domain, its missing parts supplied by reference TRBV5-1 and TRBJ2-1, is KAGVTQTPRYLIKTRGQQVTLSCSPISGHRSVSWYQQTPGQGLQFLFEYFSETQRNKGNFPGRFSGRQFSNSRSEMNVSTLELGDSALYLCASRRGTSSYNEQFFGPGTRLTVL.